The clone carrying this T cell receptor (beta chain) was picked up many times. The CDR3 extends over 13 amino acids. Deletions cut 3 bases from V and 5 bases from J, with 7 bases between. Germline V gives CDR1 MNHEY, CDR2 SMNVEV (reference sequence). Time point specified: newly diagnosed GD, antithyroid drugs for less than 3 months. PBMC-derived RNA was used for the TCR library. The patients were enrolled through endocrinology in Xi'an, China. CDR3 regions were amplified by Arm-PCR using iRepertoire HTBI primers to build TCR beta libraries. TCRdb reprocessed the multiplex PCR reads with MiXCR, giving one entry per CDR3 protein. The sample shows 680,000 or so distinct CDR3 sequences, approximately 15% of them seen only once. The data derive from a study of regulatory T cells in long-lasting Graves disease. This sample also appeared in a second study, on T cells in Graves' hyperthyroidism and ophthalmopathy.

This sample comprised peripheral blood mononuclear cells (PBMCs), obtained at new diagnosis, from a patient treated with antithyroid drugs. The chain has TRBV27 and TRBJ1-4; D is ambiguous. The clonotype comes from a woman between 25 and 40 years old with Graves disease. CDR3 coding DNA: TGTGCCAGCAGTTTGTTCAGGAATGAAAAACTGTTTTTT. This translates into CASSLFRNEKLFF.